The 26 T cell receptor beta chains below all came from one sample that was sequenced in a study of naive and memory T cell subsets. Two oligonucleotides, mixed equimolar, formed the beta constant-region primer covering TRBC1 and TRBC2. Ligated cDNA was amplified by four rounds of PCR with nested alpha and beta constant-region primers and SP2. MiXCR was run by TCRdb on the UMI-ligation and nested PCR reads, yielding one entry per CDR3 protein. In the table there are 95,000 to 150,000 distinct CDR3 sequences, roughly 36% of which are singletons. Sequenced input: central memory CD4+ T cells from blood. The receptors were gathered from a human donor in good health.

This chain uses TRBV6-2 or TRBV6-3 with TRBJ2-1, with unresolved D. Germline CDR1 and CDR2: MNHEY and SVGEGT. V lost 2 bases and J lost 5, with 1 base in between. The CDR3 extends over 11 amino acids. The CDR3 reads CASSYDNEQFF. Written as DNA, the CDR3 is TGTGCCAGCAGTTACGACAATGAGCAGTTCTTC.

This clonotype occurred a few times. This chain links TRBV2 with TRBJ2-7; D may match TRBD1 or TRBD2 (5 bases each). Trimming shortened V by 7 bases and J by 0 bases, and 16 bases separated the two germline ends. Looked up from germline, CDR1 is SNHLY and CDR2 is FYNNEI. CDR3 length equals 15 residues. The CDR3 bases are TGTGCCAGCACCGCGGAACCGGGACCCTCCTACGAGCAGTACTTC. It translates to CASTAEPGPSYEQYF.

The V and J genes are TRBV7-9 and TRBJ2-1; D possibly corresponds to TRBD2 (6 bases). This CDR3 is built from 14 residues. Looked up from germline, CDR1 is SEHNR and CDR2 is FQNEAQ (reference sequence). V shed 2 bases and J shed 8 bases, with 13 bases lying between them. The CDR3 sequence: CASSLSGGTDEQFF. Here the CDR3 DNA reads TGTGCCAGCAGCTTAAGTGGGGGGACCGATGAGCAGTTCTTC.

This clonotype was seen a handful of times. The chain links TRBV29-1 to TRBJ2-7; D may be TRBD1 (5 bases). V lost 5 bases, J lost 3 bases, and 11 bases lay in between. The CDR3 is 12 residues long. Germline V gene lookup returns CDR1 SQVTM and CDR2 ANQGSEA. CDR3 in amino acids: CSVQPGNYEQYF. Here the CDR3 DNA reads TGCAGCGTTCAGCCAGGGAACTACGAGCAGTACTTC.

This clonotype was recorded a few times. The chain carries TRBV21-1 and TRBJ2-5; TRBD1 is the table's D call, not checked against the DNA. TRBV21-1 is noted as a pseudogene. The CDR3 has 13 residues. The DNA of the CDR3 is TGTGCCAGCAGCCCTACCCCGGGAGAGACCCAGTACTTC. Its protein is CASSPTPGETQYF.

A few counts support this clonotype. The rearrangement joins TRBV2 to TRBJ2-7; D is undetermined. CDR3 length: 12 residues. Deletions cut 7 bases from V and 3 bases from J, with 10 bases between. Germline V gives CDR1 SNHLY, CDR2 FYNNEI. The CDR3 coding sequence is TGTGCCAGCAACCTATACGGCTACGAGCAGTACTTC. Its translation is CASNLYGYEQYF.

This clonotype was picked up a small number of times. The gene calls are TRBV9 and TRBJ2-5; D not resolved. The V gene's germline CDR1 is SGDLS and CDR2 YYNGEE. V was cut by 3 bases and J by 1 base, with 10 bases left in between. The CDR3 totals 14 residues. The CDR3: CASSARTVQETQYF. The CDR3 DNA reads TGTGCCAGCAGCGCAAGGACGGTCCAAGAGACCCAGTACTTC.

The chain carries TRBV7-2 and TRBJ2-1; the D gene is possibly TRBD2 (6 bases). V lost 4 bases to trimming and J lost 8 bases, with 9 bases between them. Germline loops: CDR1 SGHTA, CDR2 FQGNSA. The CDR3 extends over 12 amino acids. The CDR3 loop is CASSYSGDEQFF. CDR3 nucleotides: TGTGCCAGCAGCTATTCGGGGGATGAGCAGTTCTTC. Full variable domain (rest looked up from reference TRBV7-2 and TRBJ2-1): GAGVSQSPSNKVTEKGKDVELRCDPISGHTALYWYRQSLGQGLEFLIYFQGNSAPDKSGLPSDRFSAERTGGSVSTLTIQRTQQEDSAVYLCASSYSGDEQFFGPGTRLTVL.

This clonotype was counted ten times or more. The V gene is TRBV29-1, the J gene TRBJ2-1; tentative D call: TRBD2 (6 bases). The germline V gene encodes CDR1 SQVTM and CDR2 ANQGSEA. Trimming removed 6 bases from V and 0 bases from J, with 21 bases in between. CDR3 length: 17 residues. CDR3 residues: CSVAEGFSGSSYNEQFF. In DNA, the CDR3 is TGCAGCGTGGCGGAAGGGTTTAGCGGTAGCTCCTACAATGAGCAGTTCTTC.

This CDR3 is CASSLGRGWPGANVLTF. The CDR3, as DNA: TGTGCCAGCAGCTTGGGAAGGGGGTGGCCTGGGGCCAACGTCCTGACTTTC. The V and J genes are TRBV11-2 and TRBJ2-6; D perhaps matches TRBD1 (6 bases). The CDR3 covers 17 residues. V lost 3 bases to trimming and J lost 2 bases, with 14 bases between them. Germline CDR1 and CDR2: SGHAT and FQNNGV.

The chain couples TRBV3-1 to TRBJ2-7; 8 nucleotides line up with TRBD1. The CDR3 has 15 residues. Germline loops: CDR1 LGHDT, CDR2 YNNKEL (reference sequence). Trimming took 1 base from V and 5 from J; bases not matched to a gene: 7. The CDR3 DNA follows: TGTGCCAGCAGCCAAGGGGGGACAGGTCTCGACGAGCAGTACTTC. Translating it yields CASSQGGTGLDEQYF.

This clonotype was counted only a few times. The CDR3 reads CASRFGRLGTTEAFF. The CDR3 region has the DNA TGTGCCAGCAGGTTCGGCCGGCTCGGAACCACTGAAGCTTTCTTT. The genes are TRBV6-5 and TRBJ1-1; D is ambiguous. Trimming shortened V by 6 bases and J by 4 bases, and 18 bases separated the two germline ends. This CDR3 region has 15 residues. Germline lookup yields CDR1 MNHEY and CDR2 SVGAGI.

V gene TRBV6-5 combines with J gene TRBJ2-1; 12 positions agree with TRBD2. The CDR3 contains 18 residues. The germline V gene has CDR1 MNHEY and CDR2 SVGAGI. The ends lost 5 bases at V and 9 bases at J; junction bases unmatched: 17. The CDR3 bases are TGTGCCAGCAGTGGCTCTAGCGGGAGGGCCTTGGTCTTGGGTGAGCAGTTCTTC. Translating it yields CASSGSSGRALVLGEQFF.

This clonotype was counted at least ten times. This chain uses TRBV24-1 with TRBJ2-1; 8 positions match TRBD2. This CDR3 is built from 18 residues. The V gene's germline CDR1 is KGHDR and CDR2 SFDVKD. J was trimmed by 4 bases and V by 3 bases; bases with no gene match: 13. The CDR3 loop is CATSDPNPGLASYNEQFF. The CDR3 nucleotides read TGTGCCACCAGTGATCCTAACCCCGGACTAGCCTCATACAATGAGCAGTTCTTC.

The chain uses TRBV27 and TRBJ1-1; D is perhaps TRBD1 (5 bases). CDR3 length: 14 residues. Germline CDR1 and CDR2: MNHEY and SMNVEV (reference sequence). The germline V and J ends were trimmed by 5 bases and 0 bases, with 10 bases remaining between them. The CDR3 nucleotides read TGTGCCAGCAGTAAAGGGGTCATGAACACTGAAGCTTTCTTT. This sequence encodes CASSKGVMNTEAFF.

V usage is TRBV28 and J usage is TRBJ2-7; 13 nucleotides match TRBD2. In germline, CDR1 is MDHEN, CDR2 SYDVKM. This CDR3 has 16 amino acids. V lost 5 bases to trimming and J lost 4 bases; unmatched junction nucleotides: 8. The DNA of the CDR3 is TGTGCCAGCAGTCCAACCGGGACTAGCGGGATTTACGAGCAGTACTTC. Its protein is CASSPTGTSGIYEQYF.

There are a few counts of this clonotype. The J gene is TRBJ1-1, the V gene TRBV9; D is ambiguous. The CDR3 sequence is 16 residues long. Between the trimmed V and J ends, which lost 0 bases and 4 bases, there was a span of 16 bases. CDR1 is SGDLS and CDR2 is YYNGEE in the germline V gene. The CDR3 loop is CASSVATGRLGTEAFF. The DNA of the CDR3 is TGTGCCAGCAGCGTAGCTACCGGACGTTTGGGCACTGAAGCTTTCTTT.

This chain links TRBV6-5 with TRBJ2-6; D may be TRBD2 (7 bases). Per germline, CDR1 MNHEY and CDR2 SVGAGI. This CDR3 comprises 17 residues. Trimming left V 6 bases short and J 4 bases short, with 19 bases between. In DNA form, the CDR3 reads TGTGCCAGCAGACAGAGGGGGGGGGTGACCGGGGCCAACGTCCTGACTTTC. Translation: CASRQRGGVTGANVLTF.

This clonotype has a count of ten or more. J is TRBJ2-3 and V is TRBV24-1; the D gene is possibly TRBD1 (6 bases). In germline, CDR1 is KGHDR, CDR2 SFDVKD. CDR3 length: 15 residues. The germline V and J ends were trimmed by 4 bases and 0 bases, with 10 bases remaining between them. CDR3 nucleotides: TGTGCCACCAGTGACCCTGGACAGAGCACAGATACGCAGTATTTT. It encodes CATSDPGQSTDTQYF.

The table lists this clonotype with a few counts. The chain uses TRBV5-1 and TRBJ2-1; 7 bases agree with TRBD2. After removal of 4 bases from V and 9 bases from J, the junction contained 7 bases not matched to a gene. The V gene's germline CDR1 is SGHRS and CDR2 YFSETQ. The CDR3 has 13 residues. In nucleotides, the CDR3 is TGCGCCAGCAGCCAGGACCCGGGGGGTGAGCAGTTCTTC. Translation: CASSQDPGGEQFF.

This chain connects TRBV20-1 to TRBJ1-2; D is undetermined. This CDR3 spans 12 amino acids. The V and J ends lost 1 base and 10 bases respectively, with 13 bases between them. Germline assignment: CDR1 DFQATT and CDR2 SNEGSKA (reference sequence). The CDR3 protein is CSARVLYPVYTF. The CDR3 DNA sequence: TGCAGTGCTAGAGTACTCTACCCTGTCTACACCTTC.

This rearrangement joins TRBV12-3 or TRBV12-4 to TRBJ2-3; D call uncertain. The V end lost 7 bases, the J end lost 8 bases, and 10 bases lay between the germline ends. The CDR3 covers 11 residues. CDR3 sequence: CASTLLGTQYF. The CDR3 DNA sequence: TGTGCCAGCACCCTCCTGGGTACGCAGTATTTT.

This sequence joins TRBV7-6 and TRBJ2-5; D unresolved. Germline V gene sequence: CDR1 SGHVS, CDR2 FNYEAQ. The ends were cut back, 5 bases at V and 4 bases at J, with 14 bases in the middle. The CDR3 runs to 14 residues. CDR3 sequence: CASSPRLVGETQYF. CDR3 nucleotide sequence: TGTGCCAGCAGCCCTCGGCTAGTCGGAGAGACCCAGTACTTC.

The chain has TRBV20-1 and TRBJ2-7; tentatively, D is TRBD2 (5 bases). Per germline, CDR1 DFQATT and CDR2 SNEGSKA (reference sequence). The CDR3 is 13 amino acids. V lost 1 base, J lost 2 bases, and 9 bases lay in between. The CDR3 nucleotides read TGCAGTGCTAGAGGCGGGTGGACCTACGAGCAGTACTTC. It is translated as CSARGGWTYEQYF.

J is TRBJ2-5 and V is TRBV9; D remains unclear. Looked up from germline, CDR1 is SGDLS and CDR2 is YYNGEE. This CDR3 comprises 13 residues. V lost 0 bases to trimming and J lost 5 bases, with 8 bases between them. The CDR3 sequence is CASSVAVWETQYF. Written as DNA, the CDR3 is TGTGCCAGCAGCGTAGCGGTGTGGGAGACCCAGTACTTC.

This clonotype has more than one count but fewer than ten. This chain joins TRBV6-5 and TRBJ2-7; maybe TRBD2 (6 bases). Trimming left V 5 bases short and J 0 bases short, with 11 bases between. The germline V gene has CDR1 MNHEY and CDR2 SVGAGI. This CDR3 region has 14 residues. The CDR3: CASSRGGNSYEQYF. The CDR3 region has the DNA TGTGCCAGCAGTCGCGGAGGGAACTCCTACGAGCAGTACTTC.